Each of the 20 T cell receptor beta chains below was sequenced from the same sample in a study of cytomegalovirus exposure and HLA in healthy donors. Use of 60 Vbeta and 13 Jbeta primers characterized the PCR. Clones were read by immunoSEQ multiplex PCR, and TCRdb kept only the in-frame ones, dropping some. The table includes a few hundred thousand clones, approximately 83% detected once. Sequencing input: PBMCs. The source is a woman aged 45-60 years in good health and CMV-seropositive.

CDR3 residues: CASSDGVNEKLFF. The CDR3 DNA is TGTGCCAGCAGTGACGGGGTTAATGAAAAACTGTTTTTT. This chain links TRBV25-1 with TRBJ1-4; D is undetermined. V lost 3 bases, J lost 4 bases, and 6 bases lay in between. Germline lookup yields CDR1 MGHDK and CDR2 SYGVNS. The CDR3 runs 13 residues. The complete variable domain, with remaining parts taken from reference TRBV25-1 and TRBJ1-4, reads EADIYQTPRYLVIGTGKKITLECSQTMGHDKMYWYQQDPGMELHLIHYSYGVNSTEKGDLSSESTVSRIRTEHFPLTLESARPSHTSQYLCASSDGVNEKLFFGSGTQLSVL.

The J gene is TRBJ1-6, the V gene TRBV4-1; 11 bases align to TRBD1. In germline, CDR1 is MGHRA, CDR2 YSYEKL. J lost 5 bases, V lost 10 bases, and 10 bases had no gene match. This CDR3 has 16 amino acids. As DNA, the CDR3 is TGCGCCACGAGACGGGACAGGGGGGGAGATAATTCACCCCTCCACTTT. Translating it yields CATRRDRGGDNSPLHF.

The rearrangement uses TRBV5-4 and TRBJ2-5; tentative D call: TRBD2 (6 bases). CDR1 is SGHNT and CDR2 is YYREEE in the germline V gene (reference sequence). V dropped 3 bases and J dropped 5 bases, with 8 bases sitting between them. The CDR3 runs 12 residues. The CDR3 reads CASSWGGETQYF. As DNA, the CDR3 is TGTGCCAGCAGCTGGGGAGGTGAGACCCAGTACTTC.

The J gene is TRBJ1-6, the V gene TRBV9, with D hard to call. Germline CDR1 is SGDLS and CDR2 is YYNGEE. V was cut by 0 bases and J by 8 bases, with 6 bases left in between. There are 13 residues in the CDR3. CDR3 bases: TGTGCCAGCAGCGTAGAGCGAGATTCACCCCTCCACTTT. As protein: CASSVERDSPLHF.

The rearrangement links TRBV15 to TRBJ1-1; 7 nucleotides align to TRBD1. The CDR3 is made up of 14 amino acids. V was pared by 3 bases and J by 3 bases, with 4 bases of the junction left unmatched. Germline CDR1 and CDR2: LNHNV and YYDKDF (reference sequence). CDR3 sequence reads: CATSRNRGDTEAFF. The CDR3 nucleotides are TGTGCCACCAGCAGGAACAGGGGAGACACTGAAGCTTTCTTT.

The rearrangement uses TRBV5-1 and TRBJ2-7, with 11 bases aligning to TRBD2. V lost 4 bases and J lost 3; bases outside the gene matches: 6. Germline CDR1 SGHRS, CDR2 YFSETQ. The CDR3 loop spans 15 amino acids. The DNA of the CDR3 is TGCGCCAGCAGCCCACTAGCGGGGGCGAACTACGAGCAGTACTTC. Amino acids: CASSPLAGANYEQYF.

V and J are TRBV7-8 and TRBJ1-1; D perhaps matches TRBD1 (6 bases). Germline-derived CDR1 and CDR2 are SGHVS and FQNEAQ. V lost 2 bases, J lost 4 bases, and 23 bases lay in between. CDR3 length: 18 amino acids. This CDR3 reads CASSLIAPTGHRSTEAFF. The CDR3 DNA sequence: TGTGCCAGCAGCTTAATAGCCCCTACAGGGCACCGATCCACTGAAGCTTTCTTT.

The genes are TRBV4-1 and TRBJ2-3, with 7 bases that match TRBD2. Trimming took 1 base from V and 3 from J; bases not matched to a gene: 7. CDR1 MGHRA and CDR2 YSYEKL come from the germline V gene. The CDR3 is made up of 16 amino acids. Written as DNA, the CDR3 is TGCGCCAGCAGCCAAGGCTTCGCTAGCGGAACAGATACGCAGTATTTT. Translated: CASSQGFASGTDTQYF.

The rearrangement joins TRBV6-5 to TRBJ1-2; D call uncertain. Trimming stripped 6 bases from V and 4 bases from J, with 18 bases between. The CDR3 runs 15 residues. Per the germline V gene, CDR1 is MNHEY and CDR2 is SVGAGI. CDR3 region: CASRAPGPLLYGYTF. The CDR3 DNA is TGTGCCAGCAGGGCACCAGGTCCCCTACTCTATGGCTACACCTTC.

V gene TRBV7-9 combines with J gene TRBJ2-7; 9 nucleotides align to TRBD1. Trimming took 4 bases from V and 1 from J; bases not matched to a gene: 8. The CDR3 runs to 16 residues. In germline, CDR1 is SEHNR, CDR2 FQNEAQ (reference sequence). In DNA, the CDR3 is TGTGCCAGCAGCTACTGGGGACAGGGAACATCCTACGAGCAGTACTTC. It specifies CASSYWGQGTSYEQYF.

This chain links TRBV28 with TRBJ1-6, with D possibly matching TRBD1 (6 bases). Deletions cut 9 bases from V and 15 bases from J, with 21 bases between. There are 13 residues in the CDR3. Germline V lookup: CDR1 MDHEN, CDR2 SYDVKM. The DNA for the CDR3 is TGTGCCAGTTTCGACAGGCCCGGGTTAGGCCTCCACTTT. Encoded protein: CASFDRPGLGLHF.

This clone has more than one count but fewer than ten. The chain links TRBV5-1 to TRBJ1-1; D uncertain. Trimming took off 4 bases at V and 3 bases at J, with 10 bases between the two ends. This CDR3 spans 13 amino acids. CDR1 SGHRS and CDR2 YFSETQ come from the germline V gene. CDR3 sequence (DNA): TGCGCCAGCAGCCCCGATCAGGACACTGAAGCTTTCTTT. It is translated as CASSPDQDTEAFF.

The V gene is TRBV7-6, the J gene TRBJ2-5, with 7 bases lining up with TRBD2. The CDR3 is made up of 14 amino acids. The V gene end was trimmed by 5 bases and the J gene end by 4 bases; junction bases not matched to a gene: 7. Germline V gene lookup returns CDR1 SGHVS and CDR2 FNYEAQ. CDR3 sequence: CASSHRLAGETQYF. The CDR3 DNA is TGTGCCAGCAGCCACAGACTAGCCGGAGAGACCCAGTACTTC.

The chain is built from TRBV18 and TRBJ2-1, with D maybe TRBD2 (6 bases). Trimming cost V 3 bases and J 8 bases, with 11 bases left between them. The CDR3 is 13 residues long. The germline CDR1 and CDR2 sequences are KGHSH and LQKENI. The CDR3 DNA sequence: TGTGCCAGCTCACCTGGGGGGACGGATGAGCAGTTCTTC. Amino acid sequence: CASSPGGTDEQFF. Drawing the rest from reference TRBV18 and TRBJ2-1, the complete variable domain is NAGVMQNPRHLVRRRGQEARLRCSPMKGHSHVYWYRQLPEEGLKFMVYLQKENIIDESGMPKERFSAEFPKEGPSILRIQQVVRGDSAAYFCASSPGGTDEQFFGPGTRLTVL.

The chain links TRBV2 to TRBJ2-5; 9 bases map to TRBD1. Matching the DNA end better, TRBJ2-7 makes the J call doubtful. This CDR3 region has 12 residues. Germline assignment: CDR1 SNHLY and CDR2 FYNNEI. Here the CDR3 reads CASSGQGIEQYF. The CDR3 bases are TGTGCCAGCTCCGGACAGGGGATCGAGCAGTACTTC.

The chain combines TRBV4-1 with TRBJ1-3, with a tentative D call TRBD1 (5 bases). The CDR3 consists of 12 residues. Germline CDR1 MGHRA, CDR2 YSYEKL. The V gene lost 4 bases and the J gene lost 6 bases, with 7 bases spanning the gap. CDR3 coding DNA: TGCGCCAGCAGCCCGACAGAAAACACCATATATTTT. It codes for CASSPTENTIYF.

The V gene is TRBV4-1, the J gene TRBJ1-4; a weak D match, TRBD1 (5 bases). V was pared by 6 bases and J by 5 bases, with 28 bases between. Per germline, CDR1 MGHRA and CDR2 YSYEKL. The CDR3 runs to 19 residues. CDR3 protein: CASRQPLGSREQENEKLFF. The CDR3 coding sequence is TGCGCCAGCAGACAGCCCCTCGGGTCTAGAGAACAGGAGAATGAAAAACTGTTTTTT.

The chain has TRBV15 and TRBJ2-2; 8 bases match TRBD1. CDR1 and CDR2 (germline): LNHNV, YYDKDF (reference sequence). This CDR3 has 17 residues. V shed 4 bases, J shed 7 bases, and the junction held 14 bases outside the gene matches. The CDR3 reads CATSNPIGQGAVGELFF. For the CDR3, the DNA is TGTGCCACCAGCAACCCCATCGGGCAGGGGGCTGTCGGGGAGCTGTTTTTT.

The chain carries TRBV5-4 and TRBJ2-7, with D possibly TRBD1 on 6 matching bases. The V gene's germline CDR1 is SGHNT and CDR2 YYREEE (reference sequence). V was shortened by 4 bases and J by 1 base, with 15 bases between the two germline ends. This CDR3 region has 15 residues. The CDR3, as DNA: TGTGCCAGCAGCATCCCGACAGGAGCGTCCTACGAGCAGTACTTC. This gives the protein CASSIPTGASYEQYF.

V gene TRBV30 combines with J gene TRBJ1-6; D is unclear. Germline V gives CDR1 GTSNPN, CDR2 SVGIG (reference sequence). V was clipped by 4 bases and J by 0 bases, with 10 bases between them. The CDR3 is made up of 15 amino acids. DNA of the CDR3: TGTGCCTGGATCTCACACAGCTCCTATAATTCACCCCTCCACTTT. Amino acids: CAWISHSSYNSPLHF.